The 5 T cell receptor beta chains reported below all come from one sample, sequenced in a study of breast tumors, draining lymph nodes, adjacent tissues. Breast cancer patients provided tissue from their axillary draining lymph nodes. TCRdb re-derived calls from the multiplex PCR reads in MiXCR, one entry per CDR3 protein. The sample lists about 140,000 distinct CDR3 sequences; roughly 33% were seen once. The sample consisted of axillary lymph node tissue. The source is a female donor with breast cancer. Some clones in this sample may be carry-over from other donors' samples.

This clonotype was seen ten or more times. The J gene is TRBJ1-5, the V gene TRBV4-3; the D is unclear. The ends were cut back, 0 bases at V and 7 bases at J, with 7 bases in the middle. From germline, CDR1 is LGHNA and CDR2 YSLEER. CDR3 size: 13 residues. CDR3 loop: CASSQDPRQPQHF. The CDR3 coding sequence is TGCGCCAGCAGCCAAGATCCCCGACAGCCCCAGCATTTT.

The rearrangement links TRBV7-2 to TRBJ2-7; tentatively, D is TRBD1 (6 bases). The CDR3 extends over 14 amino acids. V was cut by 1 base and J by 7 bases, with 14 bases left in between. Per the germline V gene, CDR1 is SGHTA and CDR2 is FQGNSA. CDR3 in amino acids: CASSLGGPVLEQYF. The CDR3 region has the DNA TGTGCCAGCAGCTTAGGGGGGCCCGTCTTGGAGCAGTACTTC.

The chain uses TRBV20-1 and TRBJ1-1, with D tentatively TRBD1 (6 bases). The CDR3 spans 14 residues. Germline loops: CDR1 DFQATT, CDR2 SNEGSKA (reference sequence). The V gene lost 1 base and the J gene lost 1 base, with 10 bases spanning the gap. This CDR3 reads CSARAGEGNTEAFF. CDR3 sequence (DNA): TGCAGTGCTAGAGCAGGGGAAGGGAACACTGAAGCTTTCTTT.

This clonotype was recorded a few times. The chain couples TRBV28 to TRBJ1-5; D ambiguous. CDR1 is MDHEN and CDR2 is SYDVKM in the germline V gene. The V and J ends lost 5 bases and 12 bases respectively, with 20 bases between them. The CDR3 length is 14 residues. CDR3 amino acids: CASSPRTSRKSQHF. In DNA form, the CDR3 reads TGTGCCAGCAGTCCCAGGACTTCCCGGAAGAGCCAGCATTTT.

The CDR3 coding sequence is TGTGCCAGCAGTACCGGGACAGGGGGAGGTCAGCCCCAGCATTTT. Its translation is CASSTGTGGGQPQHF. J is TRBJ1-5 and V is TRBV2; TRBD1 matches 11 bases. With 5 bases clipped from V and 6 bases from J, the junction kept 6 bases outside the gene matches. Germline V CDR1 and CDR2: SNHLY, FYNNEI. The CDR3 length is 15 residues.